These 21 T cell receptor beta chains were all obtained from the same sample, sequenced in a study of shared clonotypes between healthy human individuals. Generated by immunoSEQ multiplex PCR, the TCRdb table keeps only in-frame clones and is missing some. The table has fewer than 600,000 clones, roughly four fifths seen once. The sequenced material came from PBMCs. Receptors originate from a woman aged 40 to 49 in good health. Some clones in this sample may be carry-over from other donors' samples.

This clone was observed a few times. This chain links TRBV27 with TRBJ2-7; 7 nucleotides align to TRBD1. Germline CDR1 reads MNHEY; CDR2 reads SMNVEV (reference sequence). The CDR3 contains 14 residues. V lost 4 bases to trimming and J lost 4 bases; unmatched junction nucleotides: 7. The CDR3 reads CASSYQTGVYEQYF. The DNA for the CDR3 is TGTGCCAGCAGTTACCAAACAGGGGTGTACGAGCAGTACTTC.

This chain links TRBV4-1 with TRBJ1-2; D unclear. The CDR3 extends over 17 amino acids. Trimming left V 0 bases short and J 7 bases short, with 21 bases between. The germline V gene encodes CDR1 MGHRA and CDR2 YSYEKL. This CDR3 is CASSQDLAGGFQPGYTF. The CDR3 bases are TGCGCCAGCAGCCAAGATCTGGCAGGCGGGTTCCAGCCTGGCTACACCTTC.

The genes are TRBV9 and TRBJ2-2; 7 nucleotides line up with TRBD2. V lost 6 bases to trimming and J lost 6 bases; unmatched junction nucleotides: 11. Looked up from germline, CDR1 is SGDLS and CDR2 is YYNGEE. The CDR3 is 15 amino acids. CDR3 coding DNA: TGTGCCAGCACCAAATCGGGGGGAGTAGCCGGGGAGCTGTTTTTT. Amino acid sequence: CASTKSGGVAGELFF.

The chain recombines TRBV27 with TRBJ2-7, with D maybe TRBD2 (5 bases). This CDR3 contains 14 residues. Trimming shortened V by 3 bases and J by 3 bases, and 12 bases separated the two germline ends. The germline V gene has CDR1 MNHEY and CDR2 SMNVEV (reference sequence). DNA for the CDR3: TGTGCCAGCAGTTTTCGGGGTCCTAACTACGAGCAGTACTTC. Translating gives CASSFRGPNYEQYF.

This clone was observed a few times. A clone one base away is much larger, so this may be a read error. V and J are TRBV5-6 and TRBJ2-1; 9 nucleotides agree with TRBD1. CDR3 length: 15 amino acids. Per germline, CDR1 SGHDT and CDR2 YYEEEE. CDR3 nucleotides: TGTGCCAGCAGCCCAGGGGACAGGGACTACAATGGGCAGTTCTTC. Encoded protein: CASSPGDRDYNGQFF. Combining the CDR3 with reference TRBV5-6 and TRBJ2-1 gives the whole variable domain DAGVTQSPTHLIKTRGQQVTLRCSPKSGHDTVSWYQQALGQGPQFIFQYYEEEERQRGNFPDRFSGHQFPNYSSELNVNALLLGDSALYLCASSPGDRDYNGQFFGPGTRLTVL.

In this sample, this clone turned up a few times. The chain is built from TRBV4-1 and TRBJ2-7; tentatively, D is TRBD1 (5 bases). V was pared by 3 bases and J by 0 bases, with 12 bases between. This CDR3 has 15 amino acids. Germline CDR1 MGHRA, CDR2 YSYEKL. The CDR3 sequence: CASSQMGRASYEQYF. The CDR3, as DNA: TGCGCCAGCAGCCAGATGGGCAGGGCCTCCTACGAGCAGTACTTC.

This clone has a handful of counts. The chain joins TRBV5-1 to TRBJ2-1; 13 positions agree with TRBD2. The CDR3 runs to 14 residues. Germline V gene sequence: CDR1 SGHRS, CDR2 YFSETQ. V lost 3 bases and J lost 8; bases outside the gene matches: 2. The CDR3 DNA reads TGCGCCAGCAGCTGGACTAGCGGGAGTGATGAGCAGTTCTTC. The encoded protein is CASSWTSGSDEQFF.

In this sample, this clone turned up a few times. J is TRBJ1-4 and V is TRBV2; 8 bases agree with TRBD1. Trimming at V came to 4 bases and at J to 4 bases, leaving 5 bases not matched to a gene. The CDR3 consists of 15 residues. Per germline, CDR1 SNHLY and CDR2 FYNNEI. The CDR3 region has the DNA TGTGCCAGCAGTGCCGACAGGGGACATAATGAAAAACTGTTTTTT. Protein product: CASSADRGHNEKLFF.

Details on this clone: Only one base separates this from a far larger clonotype, so it likely reflects a read error. Other DNA sequences from this sample encode an identical CDR3 as well. The chain combines TRBV6-5 with TRBJ2-5; perhaps TRBD2 as D (5 bases). From germline, CDR1 is MNHEY and CDR2 SVGAGI. The CDR3 covers 11 residues. CDR3 bases: TGCGCCAGCAGTTACCAGCGGATGCAGTACTTC. Translated: CASSYQRMQYF.

The chain employs TRBV4-1 and TRBJ2-5; D is uncertain. This CDR3 is built from 14 residues. V lost 3 bases and J 4 bases, leaving 12 bases between the germline ends. CDR1 is MGHRA and CDR2 is YSYEKL in the germline V gene. This CDR3 reads CASSQLRLGETQYF. CDR3 nucleotides: TGCGCCAGCAGCCAGCTCAGGCTGGGAGAGACCCAGTACTTC.

This chain uses TRBV27 with TRBJ2-1; unclear D gene. This CDR3 is 15 amino acids long. V was clipped by 6 bases and J by 4 bases, with 16 bases between them. Germline V CDR1 and CDR2: MNHEY, SMNVEV (reference sequence). CDR3 loop: CASRIDLNPYNEQFF. The CDR3 nucleotides read TGTGCCAGCAGGATAGATCTAAACCCTTACAATGAGCAGTTCTTC.

The table lists this clone with a few counts. This chain connects TRBV20-1 to TRBJ1-1; D gene uncertain. The CDR3 has 10 amino acids. Germline V CDR1 and CDR2: DFQATT, SNEGSKA (reference sequence). V lost 5 bases to trimming and J lost 6 bases, with 7 bases between them. CDR3 nucleotides: TGCAGTGCTCGCTTGGCTGAAGCTTTCTTT. As protein: CSARLAEAFF.

Regarding this clone: This is likely an artifact of a read error, given a far larger clone one base away. The rearrangement joins TRBV19 to TRBJ2-3; possibly TRBD1 for D (5 bases). V was pared by 2 bases and J by 5 bases, with 17 bases between. This CDR3 spans 16 amino acids. CDR1 and CDR2 from the germline V gene are LNHDA and SQIVND (reference sequence). The CDR3 reads CASSIRIGSDRDTQYF. The CDR3 coding sequence is TGTGCCAGTAGTATAAGAATTGGGTCAGACAGAGATACGCAGTATTTT.

On this clone itself: One base separates it from a far larger clone, so it is likely a read error. Different DNA sequences within this sample yield the same CDR3. The CDR3 DNA sequence: TGCAGTGCTAGAGTCGGAGGTCACCGGTACTTC. This gives the protein CSARVGGHRYF. This chain joins TRBV20-1 and TRBJ2-5, with D possibly matching TRBD2 (5 bases). The V gene lost 1 base and the J gene lost 13 bases, with 13 bases spanning the gap. Germline assignment: CDR1 DFQATT and CDR2 SNEGSKA (reference sequence). The CDR3 sequence is 11 residues long.

The chain joins TRBV25-1 to TRBJ1-2; D gene unclear. This CDR3 region has 17 residues. The germline V gene encodes CDR1 MGHDK and CDR2 SYGVNS. Trimming removed 2 bases at V and 7 bases at J, with 23 bases between. CDR3 sequence reads: CASSEDFETRGLFGYTF. Written as DNA, the CDR3 is TGTGCCAGCAGTGAAGACTTTGAGACACGCGGTTTGTTTGGCTACACCTTC.

This CDR3 reads CASSFLAGTQETQYF. The CDR3 nucleotides are TGTGCCAGCAGCTTCCTAGCGGGTACCCAAGAGACCCAGTACTTC. J is TRBJ2-5 and V is TRBV7-2, with 8 positions matching TRBD2. With 3 bases clipped from V and 1 base from J, the junction kept 4 bases outside the gene matches. The CDR3 contains 15 residues. Per the germline V gene, CDR1 is SGHTA and CDR2 is FQGNSA.

Remarks on this clone: Given a far larger clone just one base away, this is likely a sequencing read error. Additional DNA sequences in this sample encode the identical CDR3. V and J are TRBV10-1 and TRBJ1-1; 7 nucleotides line up with TRBD1. CDR3 length equals 13 residues. The germline gives CDR1 WNHNN, CDR2 SYGVQD (reference sequence). The CDR3 protein is CASRQGTNTEAFF. The CDR3 nucleotides read TGCGCCAGCAGACAGGGGACGAACACTGAAGCCTTCTTT.

This clone was seen just once. This chain uses TRBV5-1 with TRBJ2-1, with 8 positions matching TRBD1. Germline values: CDR1 SGHRS, CDR2 YFSETQ. The V gene end was trimmed by 4 bases and the J gene end by 9 bases; junction bases not matched to a gene: 9. CDR3 length equals 14 residues. Here the CDR3 reads CASSPDRVGGEQFF. The CDR3 DNA reads as TGCGCCAGCAGCCCGGACAGGGTAGGGGGTGAGCAGTTCTTC. Looking up the rest from reference TRBV5-1 and TRBJ2-1 gives the full variable domain: KAGVTQTPRYLIKTRGQQVTLSCSPISGHRSVSWYQQTPGQGLQFLFEYFSETQRNKGNFPGRFSGRQFSNSRSEMNVSTLELGDSALYLCASSPDRVGGEQFFGPGTRLTVL.

The J gene is TRBJ2-3, the V gene TRBV10-2, with a possible D match to TRBD2 (5 bases). The germline V gene encodes CDR1 WSHSY and CDR2 SAAADI. The CDR3 is made up of 16 amino acids. V was shortened by 0 bases and J by 7 bases, with 17 bases between the two germline ends. The CDR3 region has the DNA TGCGCCAGCAGTGAGTCTGGGAGAAAATACCCATATACGCAGTATTTT. Its protein product is CASSESGRKYPYTQYF.

As to this clone: A much more abundant neighbour one base away suggests this may be a read error. In the same sample, other DNA sequences code for this CDR3. The rearrangement links TRBV6-4 to TRBJ2-1; 9 bases line up with TRBD2. The V and J ends lost 4 bases and 0 bases, in that order; junction bases with no gene match: 1. Per the germline V gene, CDR1 is MRHNA and CDR2 is SNTAGT. The CDR3 totals 15 residues. The CDR3 nucleotides are TGTGCCAGCAGTGTTAGCGGGAGCTCCTACAATGAGCAGTTCTTC. Protein product: CASSVSGSSYNEQFF.

As to this clone: An end of the junction differs from the germline gene, which may be a read error. The rearrangement uses TRBV18 and TRBJ1-3; a weak D match, TRBD1 (6 bases). Germline V gene lookup returns CDR1 KGHSH and CDR2 LQKENI. The CDR3 sequence is 15 residues long. The CDR3 loop reads CASSPQGLSGNTIYF. DNA for the CDR3: TGTGCCAGCTCTCCACAGGGCCTGTCTGGAAACACCATATATTTT.